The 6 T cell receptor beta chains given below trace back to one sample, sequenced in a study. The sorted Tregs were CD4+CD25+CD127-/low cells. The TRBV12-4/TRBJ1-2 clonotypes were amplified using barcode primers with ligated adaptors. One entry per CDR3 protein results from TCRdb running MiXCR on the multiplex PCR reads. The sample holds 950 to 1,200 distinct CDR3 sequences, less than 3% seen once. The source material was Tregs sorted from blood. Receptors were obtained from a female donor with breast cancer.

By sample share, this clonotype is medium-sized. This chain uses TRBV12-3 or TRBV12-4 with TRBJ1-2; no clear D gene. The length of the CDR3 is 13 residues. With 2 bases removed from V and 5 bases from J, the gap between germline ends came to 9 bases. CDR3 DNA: TGTGCCAGCAGTTTACAGGAGCCTTATGGCTACACCTTC. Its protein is CASSLQEPYGYTF.

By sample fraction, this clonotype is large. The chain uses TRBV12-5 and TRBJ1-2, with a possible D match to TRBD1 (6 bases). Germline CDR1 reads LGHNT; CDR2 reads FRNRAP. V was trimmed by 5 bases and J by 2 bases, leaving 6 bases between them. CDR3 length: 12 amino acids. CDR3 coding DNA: TGTGCTAGTGGTGACAGGAACTATGGCTACACCTTC. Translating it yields CASGDRNYGYTF.

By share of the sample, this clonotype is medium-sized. The CDR3 spells CASSWEGGYTF. Written as DNA, the CDR3 is TGTGCCAGCAGTTGGGAGGGAGGCTACACCTTC. The V gene is TRBV12-3 or TRBV12-4, the J gene TRBJ1-2, with D unresolved. V shed 4 bases and J shed 8 bases, with 8 bases lying between them. CDR3 length: 11 residues.

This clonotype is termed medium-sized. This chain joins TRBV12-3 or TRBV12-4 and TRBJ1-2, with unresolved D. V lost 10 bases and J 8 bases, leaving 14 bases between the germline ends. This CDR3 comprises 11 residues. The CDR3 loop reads CANLKMGGYTF. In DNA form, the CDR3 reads TGTGCCAACCTGAAAATGGGAGGCTACACCTTC.

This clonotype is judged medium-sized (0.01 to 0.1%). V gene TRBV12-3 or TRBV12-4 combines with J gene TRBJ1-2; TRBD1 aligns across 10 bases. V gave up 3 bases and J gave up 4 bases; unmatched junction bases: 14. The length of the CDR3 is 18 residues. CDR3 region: CASSFYGTGVSLSYGYTF. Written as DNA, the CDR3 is TGTGCCAGCAGTTTCTACGGGACAGGGGTTTCTCTCAGCTATGGCTACACCTTC.

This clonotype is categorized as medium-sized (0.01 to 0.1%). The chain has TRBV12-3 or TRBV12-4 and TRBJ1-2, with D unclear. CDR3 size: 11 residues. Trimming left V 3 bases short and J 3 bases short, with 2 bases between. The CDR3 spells CASSFDYGYTF. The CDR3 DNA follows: TGTGCCAGCAGTTTTGACTATGGCTACACCTTC.